In this sample, the clone carrying this TCR beta chain turned up many times. The CDR3 is 13 amino acids. Germline V lookup: CDR1 LNHNV, CDR2 YYDKDF (reference sequence). Trimming took off 1 base at V and 12 bases at J, with 12 bases between the two ends. Healthy Caucasians supplied all donations. The data belong to a study of identical twins. Unique molecular identifiers were present on the cDNA, and a universal primer site came from template switching. TCRdb redid the calling of the 5' RACE reads with MiXCR, one entry per CDR3 protein. The sample holds about 240,000 distinct CDR3 sequences, about 12% seen once. These data also featured in a second study, about yellow fever vaccine responses in identical twins. That investigation notes: As reported, the vaccine T cell response of twins seemed partly convergent and partly personalized.

Sequencing input: memory (CD45RO+) T cells sorted from blood. This clonotype was obtained from a woman between 18 and 30 years old in good health. The V call is TRBV15, the J call TRBJ1-4; D unclear. In DNA form, the CDR3 reads TGTGCCACCAGCAGAGGTGAAACGGGCGAACTGTTTTTT. Its protein is CATSRGETGELFF.